This T cell receptor (beta chain) was captured by sequencing in a study of shared clonotypes between healthy human individuals. At the level of the study: Donor composition was a couple of women and three men, aged 18 to 49.

Naive CD8 cells were CD45RO-negative, positively selected for CCR7, excluding terminally differentiated effector memory CD45RA+ cells. Each sample came from a Caucasian adult donor living in Nashville, Tennessee. Genomic DNA belonging to each subset was distributed in equal measure over several immunoSEQ plates. Each sorted subset replicate got 200 ng genomic DNA, 25,000 to 30,000 genomes. Sequenced by immunoSEQ multiplex PCR; TCRdb stores in-frame clones only, minus some. The sample includes under 2,000,000 clones, about 94% of them seen just once. The sequence was collected from a young man in good health. The sample comprised naive CD8+ T cells sorted from blood.

CDR3 nucleotides: TGTGCCAGCTCACCACCGGCAGGTTACTCCTACGAGCAGTACTTC. Translating gives CASSPPAGYSYEQYF. This chain links TRBV18 with TRBJ2-7; no clear D. V was shortened by 0 bases and J by 0 bases, with 9 bases between the two germline ends. Germline V lookup: CDR1 KGHSH, CDR2 LQKENI. This CDR3 is built from 15 residues.